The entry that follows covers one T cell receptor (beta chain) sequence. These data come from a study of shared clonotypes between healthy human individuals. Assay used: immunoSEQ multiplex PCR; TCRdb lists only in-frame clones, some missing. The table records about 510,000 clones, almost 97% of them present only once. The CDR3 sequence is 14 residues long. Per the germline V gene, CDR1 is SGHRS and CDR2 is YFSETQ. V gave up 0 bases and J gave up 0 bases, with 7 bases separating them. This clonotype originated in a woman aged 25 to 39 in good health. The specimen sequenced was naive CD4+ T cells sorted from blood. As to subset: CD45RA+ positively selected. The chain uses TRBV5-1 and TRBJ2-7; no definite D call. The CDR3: CASSLEGDSYEQYF. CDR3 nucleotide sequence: TGCGCCAGCAGCTTGGAGGGCGACTCCTACGAGCAGTACTTC.